This passage covers 22 T cell receptor beta chains from one sample sequenced in a study of blood T cells in healthy people across ages. Sample-barcoded 5' priming and a J-beta primer mix drove a second PCR of about 6 to 12 cycles. MiXCR, run by TCRdb on the 5' RACE reads, gives a single entry per CDR3 protein. Of more than 500,000 distinct CDR3 sequences in the sample, 27% are singletons; the top ten hold roughly 18%. Material: blood. All receptors derive from a woman aged 65 to 85 in good health.

This clonotype was seen only a few times. This chain connects TRBV9 to TRBJ2-1; possibly TRBD2 for D (6 bases). The CDR3 has 16 residues. Germline CDR1 is SGDLS and CDR2 is YYNGEE. V shed 0 bases and J shed 1 base, with 11 bases lying between them. CDR3 sequence: CASSVVWTTSYNEQFF. The CDR3 nucleotides are TGTGCCAGCAGCGTAGTTTGGACTACTTCCTACAATGAGCAGTTCTTC.

This chain links TRBV6-1 with TRBJ2-7, with TRBD1 identical over 7 bases. Germline trimming cut 6 bases from V and 3 bases from J; bases unmatched to any gene: 11. CDR1 MNHNS and CDR2 SASEGT come from the germline V gene. This CDR3 comprises 15 residues. The CDR3 region is CASSPTQGFDYEQYF. The CDR3 DNA reads TGTGCCAGCAGCCCAACACAGGGGTTTGACTACGAGCAGTACTTC.

Written as DNA, the CDR3 is TGTGCCAGCAGCTTAAGGGCCCCTCGACAGGGCCAAAACATTCAGTACTTC. Encoded protein: CASSLRAPRQGQNIQYF. This chain uses TRBV7-2 with TRBJ2-4, with 7 bases that match TRBD1. V was clipped by 2 bases and J by 5 bases; unmatched bases: 12. The CDR3 spans 17 residues. Germline lookup yields CDR1 SGHTA and CDR2 FQGNSA.

CDR3 DNA sequence: TGTGCCAGTTCCCCAGCCAAGGAGGGCTACACCTTC. It encodes CASSPAKEGYTF. The chain joins TRBV19 to TRBJ1-2; D is unclear. V dropped 8 bases and J dropped 8 bases, with 15 bases sitting between them. This CDR3 contains 12 residues. Germline V CDR1 and CDR2: LNHDA, SQIVND (reference sequence).

This chain connects TRBV7-9 to TRBJ1-1; tentatively, D is TRBD1 (5 bases). This CDR3 has 15 amino acids. Germline assignment: CDR1 SEHNR and CDR2 FQNEAQ (reference sequence). Trimming stripped 2 bases from V and 1 base from J, with 11 bases between. In nucleotides, the CDR3 is TGTGCCAGCAGCTTATTCCAGGGCCAGAACACTGAAGCTTTCTTT. This gives the protein CASSLFQGQNTEAFF.

V and J are TRBV29-1 and TRBJ1-1, with 7 bases lining up with TRBD1. In germline, CDR1 is SQVTM, CDR2 ANQGSEA. This CDR3 comprises 14 residues. V was pared by 2 bases and J by 11 bases, with 14 bases of the junction left unmatched. CDR3 nucleotide sequence: TGCAGCGTTGAACGCAGGGGGAGTGAGAGGTTGGCTTTCTTT. Protein: CSVERRGSERLAFF.

This chain joins TRBV12-3 or TRBV12-4 and TRBJ2-3; D remains unclear. Trimming shortened V by 8 bases and J by 4 bases, and 16 bases separated the two germline ends. The CDR3 length is 14 residues. The DNA for the CDR3 is TGTGCCAGCGGTCCTCGACAAGTCGCAGATACGCAGTATTTT. Translating it yields CASGPRQVADTQYF.

This clonotype came up many times. This chain links TRBV12-3 or TRBV12-4 with TRBJ2-1; D not resolved. Trimming cost V 7 bases and J 6 bases, with 13 bases left between them. The CDR3 totals 13 residues. This chain's CDR3 is CASKQRPSNEQFF. The CDR3 DNA is TGTGCCAGCAAACAGAGACCAAGCAATGAGCAGTTCTTC.

This clonotype was recorded at least ten times. The gene calls are TRBV5-1 and TRBJ2-3; D is possibly TRBD1 or TRBD2 (5 bases each). The CDR3 spans 14 residues. Germline CDR1 and CDR2: SGHRS and YFSETQ. Trimming removed 0 bases from V and 6 bases from J, with 11 bases in between. CDR3 sequence reads: CASSLDGTGDTQYF. DNA for the CDR3: TGCGCCAGCAGCTTGGATGGGACGGGGGATACGCAGTATTTT.

This CDR3 is CASSPKGGTVTEAFF. The CDR3 nucleotides are TGTGCCAGCAGCCCAAAAGGGGGGACAGTAACTGAAGCTTTCTTT. The genes are TRBV5-6 and TRBJ1-1, with 7 positions matching TRBD1. Losses at the gene ends were 4 bases for V and 5 bases for J; bases not matched to a gene: 11. Germline V gene sequence: CDR1 SGHDT, CDR2 YYEEEE. The CDR3 is 15 amino acids.

This clonotype was counted between two and nine times. This chain links TRBV20-1 with TRBJ2-3; TRBD2 is a possible D gene (5 bases). Trimming took off 0 bases at V and 4 bases at J, with 11 bases between the two ends. Germline loops: CDR1 DFQATT, CDR2 SNEGSKA (reference sequence). This CDR3 region has 14 residues. The CDR3: CSARDILASDTQYF. The CDR3 bases are TGCAGTGCTAGAGATATCCTAGCCTCAGATACGCAGTATTTT.

This chain joins TRBV20-1 and TRBJ2-2, with unresolved D. This CDR3 spans 13 amino acids. Trimming took off 5 bases at V and 7 bases at J, with 14 bases between the two ends. CDR1 DFQATT and CDR2 SNEGSKA come from the germline V gene (reference sequence). CDR3 sequence (DNA): TGCAGTGCTGCGCCCCAGTGGAGCGGGGAGCTGTTTTTT. Its protein product is CSAAPQWSGELFF.

The gene calls are TRBV7-2 and TRBJ2-1, with TRBD2 matching 7 bases. This CDR3 has 14 amino acids. J was trimmed by 6 bases and V by 5 bases; bases with no gene match: 7. Germline CDR1 and CDR2: SGHTA and FQGNSA. The CDR3 sequence: CASSGLVFSNEQFF. In nucleotides, the CDR3 is TGTGCCAGCAGCGGACTAGTATTCTCCAATGAGCAGTTCTTC.

The rearrangement links TRBV2 to TRBJ1-5; unclear D gene. The ends were cut back, 6 bases at V and 3 bases at J, with 9 bases in the middle. This CDR3 spans 13 amino acids. The germline V gene encodes CDR1 SNHLY and CDR2 FYNNEI. The CDR3 bases are TGTGCCAGCAGCCAGGAGTTCAATCAGCCCCAGCATTTT. Its protein is CASSQEFNQPQHF.

In this sample, this clonotype turned up many times. The chain couples TRBV5-1 to TRBJ1-2, with D possibly being TRBD1 (6 bases). CDR1 is SGHRS and CDR2 is YFSETQ in the germline V gene. CDR3 length: 15 residues. V gave up 2 bases and J gave up 0 bases, with 11 bases separating them. The chain's CDR3 is CASSFTRGTNYGYTF. The CDR3 DNA reads as TGCGCCAGCAGCTTTACCAGGGGAACTAACTATGGCTACACCTTC.

This clonotype was detected once. The chain joins TRBV27 to TRBJ2-7; 7 positions agree with TRBD1. V gave up 0 bases and J gave up 5 bases; unmatched junction bases: 7. CDR1 and CDR2 from the germline V gene are MNHEY and SMNVEV (reference sequence). The CDR3 consists of 15 residues. CDR3 nucleotide sequence: TGTGCCAGCAGTTTATCAGGGGGCAACTTTGACGAGCAGTACTTC. Protein product: CASSLSGGNFDEQYF.

In its sample, this clonotype was seen many times. The V gene is TRBV25-1, the J gene TRBJ2-5; TRBD2 matches at 7 bases. CDR3 length: 16 amino acids. Germline V gene data show CDR1 as MGHDK and CDR2 as SYGVNS. With V trimmed by 5 bases and J by 5 bases, 14 bases remained unmatched. CDR3 region: CASSSSAWREHETQYF. CDR3 sequence (DNA): TGTGCCAGCAGTTCATCCGCGTGGCGGGAGCACGAGACCCAGTACTTC.

As for this clonotype: One junction end disagrees with the germline gene, perhaps due to a read error. The chain recombines TRBV20-1 with TRBJ2-5; weak D call: TRBD2 (6 bases). Germline V gene lookup returns CDR1 DFQATT and CDR2 SNEGSKA (reference sequence). This CDR3 contains 12 residues. Here the CDR3 DNA reads TGCAGTGCTAGAACCGGGGGAGAGACCCGGTACTTC. It codes for CSARTGGETRYF.

This clonotype was seen more than once but under ten times. One end of the junction is discordant with germline, which a read error may explain. The rearrangement uses TRBV18 and TRBJ2-7; D is uncertain. The CDR3 is 13 amino acids. Germline V gene sequence: CDR1 KGHSH, CDR2 LQKENI. The CDR3, as DNA: TGTGCCAACTCACAAGGCTTCTCCTACGAGCAGTACTTC. It specifies CANSQGFSYEQYF.

This clonotype appeared a few times. This chain connects TRBV20-1 to TRBJ1-1; weak D call: TRBD1 (5 bases). Trimming took 1 base from V and 6 from J, leaving 15 bases between them. The CDR3 is 14 amino acids. The germline V gene has CDR1 DFQATT and CDR2 SNEGSKA (reference sequence). CDR3 DNA sequence: TGCAGTGCTAGAGTTGGACCTAGGGGTCCTGAAGCTTTCTTT. Amino acids: CSARVGPRGPEAFF.

This clonotype occurred a few times. V and J are TRBV4-2 and TRBJ1-2; tentatively, D is TRBD1 (5 bases). The CDR3 extends over 15 amino acids. V lost 0 bases, J lost 4 bases, and 12 bases lay in between. Germline lookup yields CDR1 LGHNA and CDR2 YNFKEQ. In nucleotides, the CDR3 is TGTGCCAGCAGCCAAGATCGGGGCAGAGCCTATGGCTACACCTTC. Protein sequence: CASSQDRGRAYGYTF.

This chain uses TRBV20-1 with TRBJ2-3; D tentatively fits TRBD1 or TRBD2 (5 bases each). Deletions cut 6 bases from V and 3 bases from J, with 16 bases between. This CDR3 comprises 14 residues. Germline V gene data show CDR1 as DFQATT and CDR2 as SNEGSKA (reference sequence). The CDR3 DNA reads as TGCAGTGCGTTGAGAGAGGGACGAACAGATACGCAGTATTTT. This gives the protein CSALREGRTDTQYF.